This T cell receptor (beta chain) was retrieved from a study of CD8+CD57+ T cells in acquired aplastic anemia. The CDR3 is 14 amino acids. Looked up from germline, CDR1 is SGDLS and CDR2 is YYNGEE. V lost 1 base to trimming and J lost 4 bases, with 11 bases between them. TCR beta VDJ and CDR3 profiling used genomic DNA as template. TCRdb analysed the reads with MiXCR anew, one entry per CDR3 protein. The table records approximately 160,000 distinct CDR3 sequences, roughly 47% of them present only once. This clonotype was sampled from a human donor in good health. The rearrangement uses TRBV9 and TRBJ2-5; D may match TRBD1 or TRBD2 (6 bases each). Input material: sorted CD4+, CD8+, or CD8+CD57+ T cells (not recorded which) from PBMCs. CDR3 in amino acids: CASSVWGAGETQYF. The DNA for the CDR3 is TGTGCCAGCAGCGTATGGGGGGCCGGAGAGACCCAGTACTTC. Full variable domain (remainder filled in from reference TRBV9 and TRBJ2-5): DSGVTQTPKHLITATGQRVTLRCSPRSGDLSVYWYQQSLDQGLQFLIQYYNGEERAKGNILERFSAQQFPDLHSELNLSSLELGDSALYFCASSVWGAGETQYFGPGTRLLVL.